The 20 T cell receptor beta chains below were found in one sample sequenced in a study of T cells in tuberculosis. Time point described: new active TB diagnosis, blood taken before or within 7 days of starting treatment. The data were produced by immunoSEQ multiplex PCR, yet TCRdb's version contains in-frame clones alone and is incomplete. Among about 49,000 clones listed, roughly 96% were seen once. The material was PBMCs, obtained at tuberculosis diagnosis. All receptors derive from an adult with tuberculosis.

The chain is built from TRBV19 and TRBJ2-1; 11 nucleotides align to TRBD2. The CDR3 loop spans 16 amino acids. CDR1 is LNHDA, CDR2 SQIVND, per germline (reference sequence). The V gene end was trimmed by 3 bases and the J gene end by 7 bases; junction bases not matched to a gene: 8. Written as DNA, the CDR3 is TGTGCCAGTAGTATCGGTCTAGCGGGAGGAGGGAATGAGCAGTTCTTC. Its protein is CASSIGLAGGGNEQFF.

CDR3 sequence: CASTPGTLDTQYF. CDR3 sequence (DNA): TGTGCCAGCACCCCCGGGACTCTAGATACGCAGTATTTT. This chain joins TRBV27 and TRBJ2-3; tentatively, D is TRBD2 (6 bases). CDR1 MNHEY and CDR2 SMNVEV come from the germline V gene (reference sequence). The CDR3 has 13 amino acids. The V and J ends lost 7 bases and 5 bases respectively, with 13 bases between them.

This chain joins TRBV19 and TRBJ2-7; D may be TRBD2 (6 bases). CDR3 length equals 11 residues. V shed 11 bases and J shed 5 bases, with 13 bases lying between them. Germline V gives CDR1 LNHDA, CDR2 SQIVND (reference sequence). CDR3 residues: CAAGWRDEQYF. The CDR3 bases are TGTGCCGCAGGGTGGAGGGACGAGCAGTACTTC.

J is TRBJ2-3 and V is TRBV27, with TRBD1 matching 7 bases. With V trimmed by 6 bases and J by 2 bases, 8 bases remained unmatched. Germline values: CDR1 MNHEY, CDR2 SMNVEV (reference sequence). The CDR3 length is 15 residues. The CDR3 sequence: CASRSQGSFTDTQYF. CDR3 nucleotides: TGTGCCAGCAGATCACAGGGGTCCTTCACAGATACGCAGTATTTT.

J is TRBJ1-1 and V is TRBV5-6, with TRBD1 matching 7 bases. The CDR3 consists of 15 residues. The germline V gene encodes CDR1 SGHDT and CDR2 YYEEEE. The V segment lost 3 bases and the J segment 2 bases; nucleotides outside the gene matches: 7. CDR3 DNA: TGTGCCAGCAGCTCCGTAGGGACAGTTAACACTGAAGCTTTCTTT. This translates into CASSSVGTVNTEAFF.

The chain recombines TRBV10-3 with TRBJ1-2; 7 positions match TRBD1. The germline V gene encodes CDR1 ENHRY and CDR2 SYGVKD. This CDR3 contains 13 residues. V shed 6 bases and J 6 bases; nucleotides not matched to a gene: 7. In DNA, the CDR3 is TGTGCCATCAGCACCAACAGGGGTAATGGCTACACCTTC. Protein sequence: CAISTNRGNGYTF.

The V gene is TRBV7-9, the J gene TRBJ2-7, with D perhaps matching TRBD1 (5 bases). Germline V CDR1 and CDR2: SEHNR, FQNEAQ (reference sequence). The CDR3 has 14 amino acids. V was shortened by 3 bases and J by 0 bases, with 9 bases between the two germline ends. The CDR3 DNA reads TGTGCCAGCAGCTTCTCGGACAACTCCTACGAGCAGTACTTC. This sequence encodes CASSFSDNSYEQYF. The complete variable domain, with remaining parts taken from reference TRBV7-9 and TRBJ2-7, reads DTGVSQNPRHKITKRGQNVTFRCDPISEHNRLYWYRQTLGQGPEFLTYFQNEAQLEKSRLLSDRFSAERPKGSFSTLEIQRTEQGDSAMYLCASSFSDNSYEQYFGPGTRLTVT.

This chain joins TRBV27 and TRBJ2-3; no reliable D call. The CDR3 loop spans 13 amino acids. Germline loops: CDR1 MNHEY, CDR2 SMNVEV (reference sequence). Trimming removed 1 base from V and 2 bases from J, with 4 bases in between. Here the CDR3 reads CASSLLATDTQYF. The CDR3 DNA reads as TGTGCCAGCAGTTTATTGGCCACAGATACGCAGTATTTT.

The chain links TRBV14 to TRBJ1-1, with D unresolved. CDR1 is SGHDN, CDR2 FVKESK, per germline. This CDR3 is 14 amino acids long. Trimming took off 4 bases at V and 4 bases at J, with 13 bases between the two ends. The CDR3 sequence: CASSPPGLFTEAFF. The CDR3 nucleotides are TGTGCCAGCAGCCCGCCGGGGTTGTTCACTGAAGCTTTCTTT.

The V and J genes are TRBV28 and TRBJ1-2; D might be TRBD1 (5 bases). V gave up 5 bases and J gave up 3 bases, with 16 bases separating them. Germline-derived CDR1 and CDR2 are MDHEN and SYDVKM. CDR3 size: 15 residues. The CDR3 sequence is CASSHRGGRDYGYTF. The CDR3 region has the DNA TGTGCCAGCAGTCATCGGGGCGGGAGGGACTATGGCTACACCTTC.

This chain uses TRBV7-8 with TRBJ2-5; perhaps TRBD1 as D (5 bases). V was shortened by 3 bases and J by 0 bases, with 8 bases between the two germline ends. This CDR3 has 14 residues. Germline V gene data show CDR1 as SGHVS and CDR2 as FQNEAQ. DNA of the CDR3: TGTGCCAGCAGCTTGACAGAGAACCAAGAGACCCAGTACTTC. Translation gives CASSLTENQETQYF.

The gene calls are TRBV11-3 and TRBJ2-1, with 13 bases matching TRBD2. With V trimmed by 5 bases and J by 9 bases, 4 bases remained unmatched. Germline loops: CDR1 SGHNT, CDR2 YENEEA. The CDR3 length is 14 residues. CDR3 sequence reads: CASSKGTSGVEQFF. CDR3 nucleotides: TGTGCCAGCAGCAAGGGGACTAGCGGGGTTGAGCAGTTCTTC.

The chain joins TRBV6-5 to TRBJ1-1; no clear D gene. Trimming removed 7 bases at V and 0 bases at J, with 9 bases between. This CDR3 is 13 amino acids long. Germline CDR1 and CDR2: MNHEY and SVGAGI. CDR3 in amino acids: CASNTDVNTEAFF. The CDR3 nucleotides read TGTGCCAGCAATACAGACGTGAACACTGAAGCTTTCTTT.

The chain carries TRBV2 and TRBJ2-2; possibly TRBD1 for D (5 bases). The CDR3 totals 14 residues. Germline CDR1 and CDR2: SNHLY and FYNNEI. The germline V and J ends were trimmed by 7 bases and 4 bases, with 13 bases remaining between them. DNA for the CDR3: TGTGCCAGCATGGACGGGCAGGGCACCGGGGAGCTGTTTTTT. This translates into CASMDGQGTGELFF.

The chain is built from TRBV7-6 and TRBJ2-7, with 8 nucleotides matching TRBD2. V lost 1 base, J lost 3 bases, and 8 bases stayed unmatched. The CDR3 has 16 amino acids. Germline V lookup: CDR1 SGHVS, CDR2 FNYEAQ. CDR3 sequence (DNA): TGTGCCAGCAGCTTAGAAGGTTCTAGCGGGTTCTACGAGCAGTACTTC. Translated: CASSLEGSSGFYEQYF.

The chain combines TRBV11-2 with TRBJ2-3; 13 bases agree with TRBD2. J gave up 8 bases and V 3 bases, and 5 bases lay outside the gene matches. Germline CDR1 SGHAT, CDR2 FQNNGV. The CDR3 is 15 amino acids. As DNA, the CDR3 is TGTGCCAGCAGCTTGACTAGCGGGAGGTCAGGTACGCAGTATTTT. It is translated as CASSLTSGRSGTQYF.

This clone was seen a few times. V usage is TRBV30 and J usage is TRBJ2-7; D may be TRBD2 (5 bases). This CDR3 comprises 13 residues. Trimming pared 7 bases from V and 7 bases from J, leaving 20 bases between. Germline CDR1 reads GTSNPN; CDR2 reads SVGIG (reference sequence). CDR3 in DNA: TGTGCCTACCGATCCGAGGGAAAGCGGGAGCAGTACTTC. This codes for CAYRSEGKREQYF. The full variable domain, completed using reference TRBV30 and TRBJ2-7, is SQTIHQWPATLVQPVGSPLSLECTVEGTSNPNLYWYRQAAGRGLQLLFYSVGIGQISSEVPQNLSASRPQDRQFILSSKKLLLSDSGFYLCAYRSEGKREQYFGPGTRLTVT.

The J gene is TRBJ2-3, the V gene TRBV5-6; 7 nucleotides line up with TRBD1. Unmatched junction bases numbered 3, after V lost 0 bases and J lost 5 bases. From germline, CDR1 is SGHDT and CDR2 YYEEEE. The length of the CDR3 is 14 residues. For the CDR3, the DNA is TGTGCCAGCAGCTTGGAAAGGGGGCAAGATACGCAGTATTTT. Residues: CASSLERGQDTQYF.

The chain recombines TRBV19 with TRBJ1-1; no clear D gene. The CDR3 extends over 13 amino acids. V was clipped by 3 bases and J by 7 bases, with 12 bases between them. Germline V gene lookup returns CDR1 LNHDA and CDR2 SQIVND (reference sequence). CDR3 DNA sequence: TGTGCCAGTAGTATCCTGGGAGGAGATGAAGCTTTCTTT. It yields the protein CASSILGGDEAFF.

The chain has TRBV28 and TRBJ2-1, with 12 bases that match TRBD2. V was pared by 8 bases and J by 5 bases, with 4 bases of the junction left unmatched. The CDR3 consists of 14 residues. Per the germline V gene, CDR1 is MDHEN and CDR2 is SYDVKM. CDR3 sequence: CASERLAGDNEQFF. The DNA of the CDR3 is TGTGCCAGCGAACGACTAGCGGGGGACAATGAGCAGTTCTTC.